In its sample, the clone carrying this T cell receptor (beta chain) was seen a few times. The source of the sample is a study of blood T cell repertoires in COVID-19. As for the study in general: Both acute and convalescent COVID-19 samples were obtained from the United States, Italy and Spain.

Methods used by the authors: Reference gene primer amplification gave nucleated cell count estimates. Using immunoSEQ multiplex PCR, the repertoire was profiled, and TCRdb retains in-frame clones only, with some absent. V and J calls and clone size are those listed in that table; D and trimming were worked out from the DNA. In the table there are some 40,000 clones, more than 75% of which are singletons. The germline V gene encodes CDR1 MGHRA and CDR2 YSYEKL. J gave up 2 bases and V 1 base, and 7 bases lay outside the gene matches. The CDR3 has 16 residues. Sequenced sample: peripheral blood. This chain uses TRBV4-1 with TRBJ1-2; 7 nucleotides agree with TRBD1. The receptor was isolated from a man between 65 and 80 years old with acute or convalescent COVID-19. The CDR3 region is CASSQAAQGLNYGYTF. The CDR3 DNA follows: TGCGCCAGCAGCCAAGCCGCACAGGGGTTAAACTATGGCTACACCTTC.